This T cell receptor (beta chain) was sequenced during a study of blood T cell repertoires in COVID-19. Study summary: The United States, Italy and Spain provided the acute and convalescent COVID-19 samples. The cDNA or gDNA used as material had been derived from T cells, B-cell-depleted T cells, or PBMCs.

Cohorts were determined from participant-reported clinical history. The CDR3 totals 14 residues. Germline assignment: CDR1 SGHRS and CDR2 YFSETQ. V dropped 4 bases and J dropped 8; count of bases not matched to a gene: 6. Methods used by the authors: Counts of nucleated cells, estimated from reference gene primer amplification, were obtained. Profiling relied on immunoSEQ multiplex PCR, and the TCRdb table lists in-frame clones only, not all of them. Clonal size and the V and J genes are those of that table, whereas D and trimming came from the DNA. This table holds about 380,000 clones, 80% to 90% found once.

This sequence was found in a man between 25 and 39 years old who had recovered from COVID-19. V is TRBV5-1 and J is TRBJ2-1; 10 bases align to TRBD1. What was sequenced was PBMCs or T cells enriched from blood (not recorded which). CDR3 in amino acids: CASSPGTGDDEQFF. The CDR3 region has the DNA TGCGCCAGCAGCCCAGGGACAGGGGACGATGAGCAGTTCTTC.